The source of this T cell receptor beta chain is a study of glioma-infiltrating T cells after dendritic cell vaccination (dated by TCRdb to the mid-2010s). Background for the entire study: The cohort included some 15 glioblastoma patients drawn from Phase I and II dendritic cell vaccination trials, of whom 9 were newly diagnosed and 6 had recurrent disease. Between about 2002 and 2012, patients were given autologous tumor lysate-pulsed dendritic cell vaccination. The vaccine was prepared from monocyte-derived dendritic cells that were cultured for seven days with IL-4 and GM-CSF and then pulsed overnight with autologous tumor lysate. Patients received three intradermal dendritic cell vaccine injections at biweekly intervals in the arm below the axilla. In glioblastoma patients vaccinated with dendritic cells, deep sequencing of TCR beta CDR3 regions served to measure tumor-infiltrating lymphocyte content and to compare repertoires between tumor and blood. Survival after dendritic cell vaccination was correlated with TCR sequencing metrics, such as TIL content and the overlap between tumor and blood repertoires. Points the paper makes about the study in general: Longer time to progression and overall survival after dendritic cell vaccination were predicted by higher estimated pretreatment TIL content. The cohort was small and heterogeneous, with few patients having full blood and tumor sets and even fewer initial-recurrent tumor pairs. No direct relationship between TCR clonality and survival was found, suggesting that a diverse polyclonal response may matter. The three-group TCR overlap response model was characterized as speculative, and prospective validation of the model was stated to be required.

To be selected, patients needed enough residual fresh-frozen tumor tissue and more than two years of available survival data. None of the glioblastoma patients carried an isocitrate dehydrogenase mutation, although molecular status otherwise varied. PBMC were collected before vaccination, two weeks after the third vaccination, and at tumor progression if progression occurred. Genomic DNA was extracted with the Qiagen DNeasy Blood extraction Kit. The immunoSEQ assay amplified TCRB CDR3 regions from around 2 micrograms of genomic DNA, or from all available DNA when less than that amount was available. Multiplex PCR used 60 forward primers for TCR V beta segments and 13 reverse primers for J beta segments. Synthetic control templates were spiked into each sample at limiting dilution to estimate reads per starting template. The Illumina HiSeq System generated sequencing reads of 87 bp. In the original analysis: PCR and sequencing errors were removed by a nearest neighbor algorithm that merged closely related sequences. TCR overlap was measured as the percentage of unique tumor TCR beta sequences that were also present in the peripheral blood of the same patient. Sourced from immuneACCESS, this table was stored by TCRdb with only in-frame sequences that have V and J called. A share of the clones is absent; for the studies checked, an unresolved V gene accounts for under half, and the remainder has no known explanation. V and J calls and clone size are copied from that table; D and trimming were computed from the DNA. Recorded for this sample are about 82,000 clones; about 87% of them occurred a single time. The ten largest clones capture approximately 2.9% of the sample.

Of note for this clone: Its antigen has not been determined. There are no base qualities to consult, and no much larger clone falls within one base.

CDR1 MNHEY and CDR2 SVGAGI were looked up in the germline V gene. The V and J ends are trimmed by 10 bases and 0 bases, leaving 16 bases between them. The CDR3 goes from the cysteine to the phenylalanine over 15 residues. Of all the DNA, just the CDR3 is kept, 45 bases in frame from base 1. This material consisted of blood, taken before dendritic cell vaccination. The receptor comes from a human donor with glioblastoma. The chain couples TRBV6-5 to TRBJ2-1, with an unclear D gene assignment. The bases are TGTGCCACCGACCCCCTCAGGTCCTCCTACAATGAGCAGTTCTTC. It translates as CATDPLRSSYNEQFF.